The next 29 T cell receptor beta chains were all read from a single sample in a study of blood T cell repertoires in COVID-19. Data came from immunoSEQ multiplex PCR; TCRdb stores just in-frame clones and leaves some out. The sample lists 180,000 or so clones, 82% occurring once. Specimen: peripheral blood. The receptors were sampled from a woman between 65 and 79 years old with acute or convalescent COVID-19.

This chain uses TRBV27 with TRBJ1-2, with D hard to call. The CDR3 loop spans 15 amino acids. V was clipped by 4 bases and J by 3 bases, with 15 bases between them. CDR1 and CDR2 (germline): MNHEY, SMNVEV (reference sequence). The CDR3 sequence: CASSSLSPTDYGYTF. CDR3 sequence (DNA): TGTGCCAGCAGTTCCCTAAGCCCCACCGACTATGGCTACACCTTC.

This rearrangement joins TRBV6-5 to TRBJ1-2; TRBD1 might be the D (5 bases). CDR3 length equals 14 residues. The ends were cut back, 0 bases at V and 7 bases at J, with 12 bases in the middle. The germline gives CDR1 MNHEY, CDR2 SVGAGI. CDR3 nucleotide sequence: TGTGCCAGCAGTTACTCGACGGGGGGAGTTGGCTACACCTTC. Residues: CASSYSTGGVGYTF.

The chain employs TRBV6-5 and TRBJ1-2; D is perhaps TRBD1 (5 bases). The V gene lost 6 bases and the J gene lost 8 bases, with 16 bases spanning the gap. This CDR3 has 13 residues. Germline CDR1 MNHEY, CDR2 SVGAGI. CDR3 sequence reads: CASRDLDRGGYTF. The CDR3 DNA sequence: TGTGCCAGCAGAGACTTAGACAGAGGCGGCTACACCTTC.

This chain links TRBV7-2 with TRBJ2-7; 7 positions match TRBD1. From germline, CDR1 is SGHTA and CDR2 FQGNSA. V was pared by 4 bases and J by 5 bases, with 17 bases of the junction left unmatched. This CDR3 has 17 amino acids. The CDR3 region has the DNA TGTGCCAGCAGCTCAACGAACTACAGGGGAACGAGCCACGAGCAGTACTTC. Translated, it gives CASSSTNYRGTSHEQYF.

The chain has TRBV6-2 or TRBV6-3 and TRBJ2-5; D is unclear. The length of the CDR3 is 12 residues. Germline V lookup: CDR1 MNHEY, CDR2 SVGEGT. Trimming left V 5 bases short and J 5 bases short, with 9 bases between. This CDR3 reads CASSQAWETQYF. The CDR3 DNA reads TGTGCCAGCAGTCAGGCGTGGGAGACCCAGTACTTC.

This chain connects TRBV19 to TRBJ1-4; TRBD1 is a possible D gene (6 bases). There are 15 residues in the CDR3. V was shortened by 4 bases and J by 2 bases, with 11 bases between the two germline ends. CDR1 and CDR2 (germline): LNHDA, SQIVND (reference sequence). The DNA for the CDR3 is TGTGCCAGTAGTACAGGGGCCCGGACTAATGAAAAACTGTTTTTT. Protein product: CASSTGARTNEKLFF.

The chain links TRBV19 to TRBJ1-1; D possibly corresponds to TRBD1 (6 bases). Germline values: CDR1 LNHDA, CDR2 SQIVND (reference sequence). V was clipped by 7 bases and J by 12 bases, with 18 bases between them. This CDR3 is 12 amino acids long. The CDR3: CASTPRGGLTFF. The CDR3 coding sequence is TGTGCCAGTACTCCTCGGGGGGGGCTAACTTTCTTT. Using reference TRBV19 and TRBJ1-1 for the parts outside the CDR3, the full variable domain is DGGITQSPKYLFRKEGQNVTLSCEQNLNHDAMYWYRQDPGQGLRLIYYSQIVNDFQKGDIAEGYSVSREKKESFPLTVTSAQKNPTAFYLCASTPRGGLTFFGQGTRLTVV.

This clone was picked up a small number of times. The chain has TRBV27 and TRBJ2-7; tentative D call: TRBD2 (6 bases). The germline V and J ends were trimmed by 2 bases and 0 bases, with 14 bases remaining between them. This CDR3 is built from 16 residues. CDR1 is MNHEY and CDR2 is SMNVEV in the germline V gene (reference sequence). The CDR3 DNA reads as TGTGCCAGCAGTTTAATTAGCGGCGGCCCCTCCTACGAGCAGTACTTC. As protein: CASSLISGGPSYEQYF.

The gene calls are TRBV6-5 and TRBJ1-1; 7 nucleotides align to TRBD1. V shed 8 bases, J shed 0 bases, and the junction held 6 bases outside the gene matches. CDR1 MNHEY and CDR2 SVGAGI come from the germline V gene. This CDR3 contains 14 residues. The CDR3: CASSWTGVNTEAFF. CDR3 sequence (DNA): TGTGCCAGCTCCTGGACAGGCGTGAACACTGAAGCTTTCTTT.

The chain uses TRBV5-1 and TRBJ1-3; D may be TRBD1 (5 bases). The germline gives CDR1 SGHRS, CDR2 YFSETQ. The V and J ends lost 3 bases and 0 bases respectively, with 13 bases between them. The CDR3 is 16 amino acids. The CDR3 bases are TGCGCCAGCAGCTCCCAGGGCTATGGCTCTGGAAACACCATATATTTT. It translates to CASSSQGYGSGNTIYF. The full variable domain, in which reference TRBV5-1 and TRBJ1-3 provide the parts outside the CDR3, is KAGVTQTPRYLIKTRGQQVTLSCSPISGHRSVSWYQQTPGQGLQFLFEYFSETQRNKGNFPGRFSGRQFSNSRSEMNVSTLELGDSALYLCASSSQGYGSGNTIYFGEGSWLTVV.

This clone was counted between two and nine times. This chain links TRBV5-6 with TRBJ2-6; D ambiguous. CDR3 length equals 16 residues. Per the germline V gene, CDR1 is SGHDT and CDR2 is YYEEEE. V lost 2 bases and J 0 bases, leaving 9 bases between the germline ends. CDR3 bases: TGTGCCAGCAGCTTCGACTCCCTCTCTGGGGCCAACGTCCTGACTTTC. This codes for CASSFDSLSGANVLTF.

The genes are TRBV6-5 and TRBJ2-1; perhaps TRBD1 as D (6 bases). V dropped 0 bases and J dropped 8 bases, with 8 bases sitting between them. Germline V CDR1 and CDR2: MNHEY, SVGAGI. This CDR3 region has 13 residues. CDR3 DNA sequence: TGTGCCAGCAGTTACTCGAAGGGGGATGAGCAGTTCTTC. Amino acid sequence: CASSYSKGDEQFF.

This clone was observed a single time. V gene TRBV9 combines with J gene TRBJ1-1, with D tentatively TRBD1 (5 bases). The germline V gene encodes CDR1 SGDLS and CDR2 YYNGEE. This CDR3 has 17 amino acids. Deletions cut 3 bases from V and 2 bases from J, with 20 bases between. The CDR3 region is CASSGGGASRVNTEAFF. Written as DNA, the CDR3 is TGTGCCAGCAGCGGGGGCGGGGCTAGTAGGGTAAACACTGAAGCTTTCTTT. Looking up the rest from reference TRBV9 and TRBJ1-1 gives the full variable domain: DSGVTQTPKHLITATGQRVTLRCSPRSGDLSVYWYQQSLDQGLQFLIQYYNGEERAKGNILERFSAQQFPDLHSELNLSSLELGDSALYFCASSGGGASRVNTEAFFGQGTRLTVV.

The chain uses TRBV19 and TRBJ1-2; D possibly corresponds to TRBD1 (6 bases). Germline lookup yields CDR1 LNHDA and CDR2 SQIVND (reference sequence). The CDR3 is 13 amino acids. The V end was cut by 3 bases, the J end by 4 bases, with 9 bases between. The chain's CDR3 is CASSIGQSYGYTF. The CDR3 bases are TGTGCCAGTAGTATTGGACAGAGCTATGGCTACACCTTC.

This rearrangement joins TRBV6-5 to TRBJ2-7; 9 bases line up with TRBD1. Losses at the gene ends were 6 bases for V and 3 bases for J; bases not matched to a gene: 6. Germline V CDR1 and CDR2: MNHEY, SVGAGI. This CDR3 is 14 amino acids long. The CDR3 region is CASSLDRGLYEQYF. The CDR3 coding sequence is TGTGCCAGCAGCCTGGACAGGGGCCTCTACGAGCAGTACTTC.

The J gene is TRBJ2-1, the V gene TRBV6-2 or TRBV6-3; 8 nucleotides agree with TRBD2. Trimming took 2 bases from V and 6 from J; bases not matched to a gene: 6. Germline loops: CDR1 MNHEY, CDR2 SVGEGT. The CDR3 runs to 15 residues. The CDR3 protein is CASSYGLAGRNEQFF. Written as DNA, the CDR3 is TGTGCCAGCAGTTACGGGCTAGCGGGCCGCAATGAGCAGTTCTTC.

The chain couples TRBV4-1 to TRBJ2-7, with D maybe TRBD2 (6 bases). Trimming took off 7 bases at V and 2 bases at J, with 18 bases between the two ends. CDR3 length: 15 residues. From germline, CDR1 is MGHRA and CDR2 YSYEKL. For the CDR3, the DNA is TGCGCCAGCACCTATACACCCGGGGGTCCCTACGAGCAGTACTTC. Protein product: CASTYTPGGPYEQYF.

The chain recombines TRBV7-2 with TRBJ1-2; 9 nucleotides align to TRBD1. Germline V lookup: CDR1 SGHTA, CDR2 FQGNSA. The V and J ends lost 10 bases and 4 bases, in that order; junction bases with no gene match: 13. CDR3 length equals 15 residues. CDR3 amino acids: CAITLTGTGSYGYTF. CDR3 nucleotide sequence: TGTGCCATAACATTAACCGGGACAGGGTCCTATGGCTACACCTTC.

The V and J genes are TRBV7-9 and TRBJ2-3; no clear D. CDR1 SEHNR and CDR2 FQNEAQ come from the germline V gene (reference sequence). V shed 2 bases and J shed 4 bases, with 16 bases lying between them. CDR3 length: 16 amino acids. CDR3 sequence (DNA): TGTGCCAGCAGCTTAATGGGCCTCGTCGGCGCAGATACGCAGTATTTT. This encodes CASSLMGLVGADTQYF.

This CDR3 is CASSLRSTEAFF. CDR3 DNA: TGTGCCAGCTCACTCCGGAGCACTGAAGCTTTCTTT. This chain links TRBV18 with TRBJ1-1; unclear D gene. Trimming pared 4 bases from V and 4 bases from J, leaving 7 bases between. The CDR3 spans 12 residues. Germline CDR1 is KGHSH and CDR2 is LQKENI.

J is TRBJ2-1 and V is TRBV5-4, with TRBD1 identical over 8 bases. CDR1 and CDR2 (germline): SGHNT, YYREEE (reference sequence). V lost 6 bases, J lost 8 bases, and 13 bases stayed unmatched. The CDR3 extends over 15 amino acids. CDR3 amino acids: CASTLSGGAGYEQFF. CDR3 sequence (DNA): TGTGCCAGCACCCTATCAGGGGGCGCTGGCTATGAGCAGTTCTTC.

The CDR3 reads CASSESRGLAVQETQYF. CDR3 DNA: TGTGCCAGCAGTGAAAGTCGCGGACTAGCGGTCCAAGAGACCCAGTACTTC. The chain links TRBV6-1 to TRBJ2-5, with 10 bases matching TRBD2. V lost 2 bases, J lost 1 base, and 7 bases stayed unmatched. Germline V gene sequence: CDR1 MNHNS, CDR2 SASEGT. This CDR3 is built from 17 residues.

The chain employs TRBV5-1 and TRBJ1-6, with D unresolved. Trimming shortened V by 0 bases and J by 5 bases, and 18 bases separated the two germline ends. This CDR3 has 18 amino acids. Per germline, CDR1 SGHRS and CDR2 YFSETQ. The CDR3 reads CASSLEFMGSNNNSPLHF. The CDR3, as DNA: TGCGCCAGCAGCTTGGAGTTTATGGGCAGCAACAATAATTCACCCCTCCACTTT.

The J gene is TRBJ1-1, the V gene TRBV29-1, with D hard to call. The V gene lost 4 bases and the J gene lost 0 bases, with 9 bases spanning the gap. Germline values: CDR1 SQVTM, CDR2 ANQGSEA. The CDR3 is 13 amino acids. CDR3: CSVARVMNTEAFF. The CDR3 DNA follows: TGCAGCGTTGCGCGGGTCATGAACACTGAAGCTTTCTTT.

This clone was found once. The chain has TRBV5-1 and TRBJ2-7, with D possibly TRBD1 on 5 matching bases. Trimming shortened V by 0 bases and J by 5 bases, and 9 bases separated the two germline ends. CDR1 SGHRS and CDR2 YFSETQ come from the germline V gene. The CDR3 totals 13 residues. This chain's CDR3 is CASSLAGWDEQYF. CDR3 DNA sequence: TGCGCCAGCAGCTTGGCAGGGTGGGACGAGCAGTACTTC.

V usage is TRBV9 and J usage is TRBJ1-2, with TRBD1 identical over 8 bases. The junction had 12 bases not matched to a gene; V was cut back by 0 bases and J by 8 bases. The V gene's germline CDR1 is SGDLS and CDR2 YYNGEE. CDR3 length: 16 amino acids. The CDR3 DNA reads as TGTGCCAGCAGCGTAGACGGCGGGTGGACAGGGCAAGGCTACACCTTC. Its protein is CASSVDGGWTGQGYTF.

The chain employs TRBV27 and TRBJ2-1; D is perhaps TRBD2 (5 bases). Germline V gene sequence: CDR1 MNHEY, CDR2 SMNVEV (reference sequence). The CDR3 runs 12 residues. V was clipped by 5 bases and J by 14 bases, with 16 bases between them. The CDR3 is CASSTRKISEFF. CDR3 nucleotides: TGTGCCAGCAGTACACGAAAAATTAGCGAGTTCTTC.

This rearrangement joins TRBV28 to TRBJ1-1; D is ambiguous. The germline V and J ends were trimmed by 2 bases and 3 bases, with 16 bases remaining between them. The CDR3 totals 16 residues. Germline V gives CDR1 MDHEN, CDR2 SYDVKM. The CDR3 DNA sequence: TGTGCCAGCAGTTTACACCCCGGTCTCGGGTACACTGAAGCTTTCTTT. Translated: CASSLHPGLGYTEAFF.

The rearrangement links TRBV10-3 to TRBJ1-1, with D perhaps matching TRBD1 (6 bases). The ends were cut back, 6 bases at V and 3 bases at J, with 14 bases in the middle. Germline assignment: CDR1 ENHRY and CDR2 SYGVKD. CDR3 length equals 14 residues. The CDR3, as DNA: TGTGCCATCAGAGTGACAGGAGGAGACACTGAAGCTTTCTTT. Its protein is CAIRVTGGDTEAFF.